This T cell receptor beta chain is drawn from a study of cytomegalovirus exposure and HLA in healthy donors. This clone has only one observation. Its antigen is as yet unknown. Study-wide findings and caveats: Confirmation was obtained in vitro that three CMV-associated chains are specific for CMV antigens.

The CDR3 extends over 17 amino acids. Germline loops: CDR1 LNHNV, CDR2 YYDKDF (reference sequence). Deletions cut 1 base from V and 0 bases from J, with 16 bases between. Produced via immunoSEQ multiplex PCR; TCRdb's table is partial and in-frame only. The table lists hundreds of thousands of clones, approximately 90% of them singletons, with 0.83% in the top ten. The J gene is TRBJ2-7, the V gene TRBV15; D perhaps matches TRBD2 (6 bases). This TCR came from a woman between 18 and 29 years old in good health and CMV-seronegative. The sample consisted of PBMCs. In nucleotides, the CDR3 is TGTGCCACCAGCAGAGTGATCGGGCGGGAATTCTCCTACGAGCAGTACTTC. This sequence encodes CATSRVIGREFSYEQYF. The full variable domain, with the rest looked up from reference TRBV15 and TRBJ2-7, is DAMVIQNPRYQVTQFGKPVTLSCSQTLNHNVMYWYQQKSSQAPKLLFHYYDKDFNNEADTPDNFQSRRPNTSFCFLDIRSPGLGDTAMYLCATSRVIGREFSYEQYFGPGTRLTVT.